These 20 T cell receptor beta chains were all obtained from the same sample, sequenced in a study of blood T cell repertoires in COVID-19. The repertoire was sequenced with immunoSEQ multiplex PCR; TCRdb's copy has only in-frame clones and lacks some. The sample holds over 25,000 clones, approximately 77% seen once. Sequenced material: peripheral blood. The receptors derive from a man aged 80 or over with active or convalescent COVID-19.

The chain couples TRBV11-2 to TRBJ2-5; 9 positions match TRBD1. CDR3 size: 13 residues. Germline V gene sequence: CDR1 SGHAT, CDR2 FQNNGV. V lost 5 bases, J lost 5 bases, and 3 bases stayed unmatched. CDR3 protein: CASSQTGGETQYF. As DNA, the CDR3 is TGTGCCAGCAGCCAGACAGGGGGGGAGACCCAGTACTTC.

In nucleotides, the CDR3 is TGTGCCAGCAGCTCTGCCGGGAAAGAGACCCAGTACTTC. It yields the protein CASSSAGKETQYF. The chain combines TRBV7-9 with TRBJ2-5; a possible D gene is TRBD2 (5 bases). V lost 4 bases to trimming and J lost 3 bases, with 9 bases between them. Germline values: CDR1 SEHNR, CDR2 FQNEAQ (reference sequence). This CDR3 contains 13 residues. The entire variable domain, with the rest obtained from reference TRBV7-9 and TRBJ2-5, is as follows: DTGVSQNPRHKITKRGQNVTFRCDPISEHNRLYWYRQTLGQGPEFLTYFQNEAQLEKSRLLSDRFSAERPKGSFSTLEIQRTEQGDSAMYLCASSSAGKETQYFGPGTRLLVL.

CDR3 protein: CASSFPRGIVSYEQYF. In nucleotides, the CDR3 is TGTGCCAGCAGTTTCCCCAGGGGGATAGTAAGTTACGAGCAGTACTTC. The rearrangement uses TRBV6-2 or TRBV6-3 and TRBJ2-7; 7 bases are shared with TRBD1. With 4 bases clipped from V and 4 bases from J, the junction kept 13 bases outside the gene matches. CDR1 is MNHEY, CDR2 SVGEGT, per germline. There are 16 residues in the CDR3.

This rearrangement joins TRBV6-2 or TRBV6-3 to TRBJ1-5, with TRBD1 matching 7 bases. With 2 bases clipped from V and 6 bases from J, the junction kept 10 bases outside the gene matches. Per the germline V gene, CDR1 is MNHEY and CDR2 is SVGEGT. The CDR3 runs 16 residues. This CDR3 is CASSYRTGAQFQPQHF. The CDR3, as DNA: TGTGCCAGCAGTTACCGTACAGGGGCCCAGTTTCAGCCCCAGCATTTT.

CDR3 residues: CASRRGETQYF. The CDR3, as DNA: TGCGCCAGCAGGAGAGGGGAGACCCAGTACTTC. This rearrangement joins TRBV10-2 to TRBJ2-5; the D gene is possibly TRBD2 (5 bases). The CDR3 consists of 11 residues. In germline, CDR1 is WSHSY, CDR2 SAAADI. Between the trimmed V and J ends, which lost 6 bases and 5 bases, there was a span of 7 bases.

V usage is TRBV6-8 and J usage is TRBJ2-7; 11 nucleotides line up with TRBD2. After removal of 8 bases from V and 5 bases from J, the junction contained 11 bases not matched to a gene. Germline-derived CDR1 and CDR2 are MNHGY and SAAAGT. The CDR3 has 15 amino acids. CDR3 loop: CASRRSQGLADEQYF. The CDR3 DNA sequence: TGTGCCAGCCGGAGAAGCCAGGGACTAGCGGACGAGCAGTACTTC.

This clone was seen just once. V is TRBV25-1 and J is TRBJ2-1; 7 bases match TRBD1. CDR1 and CDR2 (germline): MGHDK, SYGVNS. The CDR3 consists of 16 residues. Trimming took 2 bases from V and 3 from J; bases not matched to a gene: 7. The CDR3 coding sequence is TGTGCCAGCAGTGAAGACAGGGCGGCCAACTACAATGAGCAGTTCTTC. Encoded protein: CASSEDRAANYNEQFF.

The J gene is TRBJ1-2, the V gene TRBV6-5; 7 nucleotides align to TRBD1. Germline CDR1 and CDR2: MNHEY and SVGAGI. V trimming: 6 bases; J trimming: 3 bases; junction bases outside the gene matches: 1. The CDR3 runs 12 residues. CDR3 region: CASSDRDYGYTF. The CDR3 DNA follows: TGTGCCAGCAGCGACAGGGACTATGGCTACACCTTC.

The chain uses TRBV19 and TRBJ2-7; D is possibly TRBD1 (6 bases). CDR1 LNHDA and CDR2 SQIVND come from the germline V gene (reference sequence). The length of the CDR3 is 14 residues. V lost 1 base to trimming and J lost 9 bases, with 16 bases between them. In nucleotides, the CDR3 is TGTGCCAGTAGTATAGGGCAGGGGAACGCGTTGCAGTACTTC. Translation gives CASSIGQGNALQYF.

CDR3 coding DNA: TGTGCCAGCAGTGCCCACAGGGTTGGCTACACCTTC. Protein sequence: CASSAHRVGYTF. This chain connects TRBV6-2 or TRBV6-3 to TRBJ1-2, with D perhaps TRBD1 (6 bases). Germline V gene lookup returns CDR1 MNHEY and CDR2 SVGEGT. The CDR3 runs 12 residues. V dropped 5 bases and J dropped 7 bases, with 11 bases sitting between them.

This clone appeared a few times. The chain couples TRBV7-9 to TRBJ1-2; TRBD1 is a possible D gene (6 bases). Germline CDR1 and CDR2: SEHNR and FQNEAQ (reference sequence). The V end was cut by 5 bases, the J end by 8 bases, with 18 bases between. This CDR3 spans 14 amino acids. The CDR3 nucleotides are TGTGCCAGCAGCCTTACAGGGTCGCGAGGCGGCTACACCTTC. Its translation: CASSLTGSRGGYTF.

The chain recombines TRBV7-8 with TRBJ2-1; D not resolved. The germline V gene has CDR1 SGHVS and CDR2 FQNEAQ. V was cut by 0 bases and J by 7 bases, with 13 bases left in between. CDR3 length equals 15 residues. CDR3: CASSLAASRRNEQFF. CDR3 DNA: TGTGCCAGCAGCTTAGCGGCTAGTCGGCGAAATGAGCAGTTCTTC.

This chain connects TRBV6-2 or TRBV6-3 to TRBJ1-1; TRBD1 matches at 7 bases. The CDR3 loop spans 17 amino acids. The germline CDR1 and CDR2 sequences are MNHEY and SVGEGT. The trim removed 2 bases at V and 3 bases at J, leaving 12 bases unmatched. CDR3 in DNA: TGTGCCAGCAGTTACCCACTCCGAGGGGGCAGGGACACTGAAGCTTTCTTT. It codes for CASSYPLRGGRDTEAFF.

This CDR3 is CASSFGQAYEQYF. DNA of the CDR3: TGTGCCAGCAGTTTTGGACAGGCCTACGAGCAGTACTTC. V and J are TRBV6-5 and TRBJ2-7; TRBD1 matches at 7 bases. There are 13 residues in the CDR3. After removal of 4 bases from V and 2 bases from J, the junction contained 2 bases not matched to a gene. Germline lookup yields CDR1 MNHEY and CDR2 SVGAGI.

This rearrangement joins TRBV4-3 to TRBJ1-5, with unresolved D. Looked up from germline, CDR1 is LGHNA and CDR2 is YSLEER. The CDR3 spans 15 residues. Trimming removed 4 bases at V and 0 bases at J, with 10 bases between. The CDR3 DNA reads as TGCGCCAGCAGCCTTGTCCGGGATAGCAATCAGCCCCAGCATTTT. Translating it yields CASSLVRDSNQPQHF.

In this sample, this clone turned up once. The chain carries TRBV2 and TRBJ2-5, with 9 bases aligning to TRBD2. CDR3 length: 15 amino acids. The V gene end was trimmed by 2 bases and the J gene end by 3 bases; junction bases not matched to a gene: 4. Germline CDR1 is SNHLY and CDR2 is FYNNEI. The CDR3 sequence is CASSERLAGKETQYF. The CDR3 region has the DNA TGTGCCAGCAGTGAACGGCTAGCGGGGAAAGAGACCCAGTACTTC.

The chain is built from TRBV5-4 and TRBJ2-5; 9 bases are a match to TRBD2. The CDR3 consists of 15 residues. Per the germline V gene, CDR1 is SGHNT and CDR2 is YYREEE (reference sequence). The junction had 6 bases not matched to a gene; V was cut back by 1 base and J by 5 bases. Here the CDR3 DNA reads TGTGCCAGCAGCTTGTTAGGGACTAGCTGGGAGACCCAGTACTTC. Amino acid sequence: CASSLLGTSWETQYF.

This chain connects TRBV4-3 to TRBJ1-2; D not resolved. CDR3 length: 15 amino acids. Germline V gene lookup returns CDR1 LGHNA and CDR2 YSLEER. The V and J ends lost 0 bases and 1 base respectively, with 9 bases between them. CDR3 sequence reads: CASSQDWASNYGYTF. DNA for the CDR3: TGCGCCAGCAGCCAAGATTGGGCAAGTAACTATGGCTACACCTTC.

This sequence joins TRBV19 and TRBJ1-1, with 7 bases identical to TRBD1. Losses at the gene ends were 2 bases for V and 3 bases for J; bases not matched to a gene: 12. The CDR3 runs 17 residues. Germline V gene sequence: CDR1 LNHDA, CDR2 SQIVND (reference sequence). The CDR3 protein is CASSIRIGTETYTEAFF. For the CDR3, the DNA is TGTGCCAGTAGTATAAGGATTGGGACAGAGACATACACTGAAGCTTTCTTT. Using reference TRBV19 and TRBJ1-1 for the parts outside the CDR3, the full variable domain is DGGITQSPKYLFRKEGQNVTLSCEQNLNHDAMYWYRQDPGQGLRLIYYSQIVNDFQKGDIAEGYSVSREKKESFPLTVTSAQKNPTAFYLCASSIRIGTETYTEAFFGQGTRLTVV.

This clone was found a few times. The chain is built from TRBV3-1 (or the pseudogene TRBV3-2) and TRBJ2-2, with 9 bases fitting TRBD1. Germline assignment: CDR1 LGHDT and CDR2 YNNKEL (reference sequence). This CDR3 comprises 16 residues. J lost 5 bases, V lost 0 bases, and 4 bases had no gene match. The CDR3 nucleotides are TGTGCCAGCAGCCAAGAGGGGGGGACAGGGACCGGGGAGCTGTTTTTT. Translated: CASSQEGGTGTGELFF.